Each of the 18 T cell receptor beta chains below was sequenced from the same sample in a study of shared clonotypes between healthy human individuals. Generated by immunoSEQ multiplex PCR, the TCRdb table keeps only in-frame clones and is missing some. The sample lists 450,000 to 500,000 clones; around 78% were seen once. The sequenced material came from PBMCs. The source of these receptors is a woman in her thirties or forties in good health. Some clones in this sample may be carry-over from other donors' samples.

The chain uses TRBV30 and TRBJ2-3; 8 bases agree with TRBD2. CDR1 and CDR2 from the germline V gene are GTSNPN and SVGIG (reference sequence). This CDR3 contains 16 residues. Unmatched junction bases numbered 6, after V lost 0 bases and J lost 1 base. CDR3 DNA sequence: TGTGCCTGGAGTGTACACGCGGGAGGTGGCACAGATACGCAGTATTTT. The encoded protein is CAWSVHAGGGTDTQYF.

The CDR3 nucleotides read TGTGCCAGCAGCTTAAGTGGCCCGGGACACAATGAGCAGTTCTTC. It specifies CASSLSGPGHNEQFF. This sequence joins TRBV7-6 and TRBJ2-1, with D perhaps being TRBD1 or TRBD2 (5 bases each). Trimming removed 2 bases at V and 5 bases at J, with 13 bases between. The CDR3 extends over 15 amino acids. CDR1 is SGHVS and CDR2 is FNYEAQ in the germline V gene.

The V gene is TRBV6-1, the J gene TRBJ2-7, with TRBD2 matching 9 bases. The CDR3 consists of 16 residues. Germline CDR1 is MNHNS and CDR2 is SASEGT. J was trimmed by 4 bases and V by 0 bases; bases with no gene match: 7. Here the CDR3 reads CASSEAAGGPFYEQYF. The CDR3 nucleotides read TGTGCCAGCAGTGAAGCGGCGGGGGGGCCCTTTTACGAGCAGTACTTC.

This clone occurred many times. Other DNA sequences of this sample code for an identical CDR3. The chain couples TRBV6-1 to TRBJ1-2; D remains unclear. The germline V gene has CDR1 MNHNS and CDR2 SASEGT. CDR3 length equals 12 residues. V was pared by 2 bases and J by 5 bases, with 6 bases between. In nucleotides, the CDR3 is TGTGCCAGCAGTGAACTAGGGTATGGCTACACCTTC. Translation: CASSELGYGYTF.

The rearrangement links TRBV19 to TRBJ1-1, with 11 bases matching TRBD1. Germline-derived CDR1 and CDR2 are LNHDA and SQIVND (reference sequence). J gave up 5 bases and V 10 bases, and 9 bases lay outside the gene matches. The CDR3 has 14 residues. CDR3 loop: CATKSRDRGTEAFF. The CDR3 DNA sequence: TGTGCCACTAAAAGCCGGGACAGGGGGACTGAAGCTTTCTTT.

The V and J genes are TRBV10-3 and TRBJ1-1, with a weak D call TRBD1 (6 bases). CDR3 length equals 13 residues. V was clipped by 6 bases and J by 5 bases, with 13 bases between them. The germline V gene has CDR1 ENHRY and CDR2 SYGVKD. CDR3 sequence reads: CAISRGEGTEAFF. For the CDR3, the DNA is TGTGCCATCAGCAGGGGCGAGGGGACTGAAGCTTTCTTT.

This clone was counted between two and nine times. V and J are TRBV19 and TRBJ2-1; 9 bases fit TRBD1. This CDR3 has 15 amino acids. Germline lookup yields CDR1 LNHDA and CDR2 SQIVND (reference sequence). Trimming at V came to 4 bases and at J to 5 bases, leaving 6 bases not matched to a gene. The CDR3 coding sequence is TGTGCCAGTAGTAGCGGACAGGGGTTTAACAATGAGCAGTTCTTC. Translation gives CASSSGQGFNNEQFF.

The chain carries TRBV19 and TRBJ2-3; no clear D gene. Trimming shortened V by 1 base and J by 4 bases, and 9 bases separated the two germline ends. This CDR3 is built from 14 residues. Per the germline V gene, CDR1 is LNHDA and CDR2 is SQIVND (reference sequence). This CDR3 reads CASSIGRMADTQYF. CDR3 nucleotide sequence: TGTGCCAGTAGTATAGGCAGGATGGCAGATACGCAGTATTTT.

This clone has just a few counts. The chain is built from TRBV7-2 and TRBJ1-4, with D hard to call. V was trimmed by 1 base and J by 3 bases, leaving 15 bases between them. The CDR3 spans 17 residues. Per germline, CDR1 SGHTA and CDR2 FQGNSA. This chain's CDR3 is CASSLESPGSSNEKLFF. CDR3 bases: TGTGCCAGCAGCTTAGAGTCCCCTGGCAGTTCTAATGAAAAACTGTTTTTT.

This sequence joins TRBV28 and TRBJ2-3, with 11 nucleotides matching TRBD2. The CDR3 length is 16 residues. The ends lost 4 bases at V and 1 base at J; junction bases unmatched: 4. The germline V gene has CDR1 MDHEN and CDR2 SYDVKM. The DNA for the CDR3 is TGTGCCAGCAGTTCAATAGCGGGAGGGGGCACAGATACGCAGTATTTT. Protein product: CASSSIAGGGTDTQYF.

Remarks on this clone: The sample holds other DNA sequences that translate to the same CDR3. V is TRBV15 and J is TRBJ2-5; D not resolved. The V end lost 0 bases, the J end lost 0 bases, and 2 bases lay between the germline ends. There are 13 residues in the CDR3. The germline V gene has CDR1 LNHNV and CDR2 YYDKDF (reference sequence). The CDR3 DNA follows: TGTGCCACCAGCAGAGACCACCAAGAGACCCAGTACTTC. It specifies CATSRDHQETQYF.

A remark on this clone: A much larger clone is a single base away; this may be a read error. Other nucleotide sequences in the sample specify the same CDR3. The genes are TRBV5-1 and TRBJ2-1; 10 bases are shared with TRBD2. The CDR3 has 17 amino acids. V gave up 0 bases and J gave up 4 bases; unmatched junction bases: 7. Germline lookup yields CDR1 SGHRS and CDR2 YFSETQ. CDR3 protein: CASSLEASGSSYNEQFF. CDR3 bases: TGCGCCAGCAGCTTGGAGGCTAGCGGGAGTAGTTACAATGAGCAGTTCTTC.

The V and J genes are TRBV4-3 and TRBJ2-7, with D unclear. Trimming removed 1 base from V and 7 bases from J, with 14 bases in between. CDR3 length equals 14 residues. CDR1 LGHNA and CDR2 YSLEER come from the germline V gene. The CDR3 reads CASSQAGSLGEQYF. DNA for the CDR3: TGCGCCAGCAGCCAAGCGGGCAGCCTGGGGGAGCAGTACTTC.

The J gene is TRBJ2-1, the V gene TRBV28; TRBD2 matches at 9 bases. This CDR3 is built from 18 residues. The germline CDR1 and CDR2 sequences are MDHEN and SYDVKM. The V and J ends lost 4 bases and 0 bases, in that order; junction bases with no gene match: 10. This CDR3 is CASSSGTSLFSSYNEQFF. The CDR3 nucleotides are TGTGCCAGCAGTTCAGGGACTAGCCTATTTAGCTCCTACAATGAGCAGTTCTTC.

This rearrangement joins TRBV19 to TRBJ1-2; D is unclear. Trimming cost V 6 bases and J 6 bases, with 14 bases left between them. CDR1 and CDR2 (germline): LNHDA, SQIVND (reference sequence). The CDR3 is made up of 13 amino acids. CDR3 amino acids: CASRKQDVDGYTF. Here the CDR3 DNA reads TGTGCCAGTAGAAAGCAGGACGTGGATGGCTACACCTTC.

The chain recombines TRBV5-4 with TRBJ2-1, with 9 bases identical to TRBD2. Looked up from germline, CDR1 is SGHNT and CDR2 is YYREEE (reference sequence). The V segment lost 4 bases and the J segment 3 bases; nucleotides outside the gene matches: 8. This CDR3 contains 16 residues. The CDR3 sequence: CASSLRLADIYNEQFF. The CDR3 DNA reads TGTGCCAGCAGCCTCCGACTAGCGGATATCTACAATGAGCAGTTCTTC.

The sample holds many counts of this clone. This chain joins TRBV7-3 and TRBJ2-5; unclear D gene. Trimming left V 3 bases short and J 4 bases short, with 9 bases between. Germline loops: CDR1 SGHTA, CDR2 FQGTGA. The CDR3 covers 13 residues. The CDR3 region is CASSFQATETQYF. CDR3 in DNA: TGTGCCAGCAGCTTCCAAGCGACAGAGACCCAGTACTTC.

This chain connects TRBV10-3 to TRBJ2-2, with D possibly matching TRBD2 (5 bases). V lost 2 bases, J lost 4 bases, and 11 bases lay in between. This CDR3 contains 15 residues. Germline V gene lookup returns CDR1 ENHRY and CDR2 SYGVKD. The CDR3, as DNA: TGTGCCATCAGTGAGGGGCAGGCGGGCACCGGGGAGCTGTTTTTT. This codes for CAISEGQAGTGELFF.